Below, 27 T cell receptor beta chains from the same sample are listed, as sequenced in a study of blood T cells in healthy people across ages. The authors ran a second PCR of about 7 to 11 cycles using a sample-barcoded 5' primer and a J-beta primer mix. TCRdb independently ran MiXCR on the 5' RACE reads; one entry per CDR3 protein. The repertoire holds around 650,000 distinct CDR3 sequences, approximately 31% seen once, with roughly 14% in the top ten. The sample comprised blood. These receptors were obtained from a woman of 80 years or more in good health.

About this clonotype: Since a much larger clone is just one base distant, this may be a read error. Here the CDR3 DNA reads TGTGCCAGCAGGGATAGGACAGGCGCCTACAATGAGCAGTTCTTC. It specifies CASRDRTGAYNEQFF. The V and J genes are TRBV5-6 and TRBJ2-1, with TRBD1 identical over 7 bases. Losses at the gene ends were 5 bases for V and 2 bases for J; bases not matched to a gene: 7. The CDR3 covers 15 residues. The germline CDR1 and CDR2 sequences are SGHDT and YYEEEE.

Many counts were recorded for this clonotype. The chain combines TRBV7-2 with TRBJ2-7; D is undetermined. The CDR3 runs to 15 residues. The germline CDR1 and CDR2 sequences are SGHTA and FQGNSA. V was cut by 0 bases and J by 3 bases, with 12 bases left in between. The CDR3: CASSLAGRILYEQYF. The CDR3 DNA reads TGTGCCAGCAGCTTAGCAGGGCGGATTCTCTACGAGCAGTACTTC.

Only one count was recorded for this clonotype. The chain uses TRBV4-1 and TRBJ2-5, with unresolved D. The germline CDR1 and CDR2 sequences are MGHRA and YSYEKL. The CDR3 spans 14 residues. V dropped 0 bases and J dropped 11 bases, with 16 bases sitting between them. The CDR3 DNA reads TGCGCCAGCAGCCAAGATCGGGTCGCCTTATCGCAGTACTTC. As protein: CASSQDRVALSQYF.

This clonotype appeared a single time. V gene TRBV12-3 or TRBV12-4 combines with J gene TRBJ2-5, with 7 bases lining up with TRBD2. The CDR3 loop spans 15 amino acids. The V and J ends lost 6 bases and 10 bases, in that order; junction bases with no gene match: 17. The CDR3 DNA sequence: TGTGCCAGCAGCCGTCGGGGGGAGAGACCAGATGTCCAGTACTTC. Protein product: CASSRRGERPDVQYF.

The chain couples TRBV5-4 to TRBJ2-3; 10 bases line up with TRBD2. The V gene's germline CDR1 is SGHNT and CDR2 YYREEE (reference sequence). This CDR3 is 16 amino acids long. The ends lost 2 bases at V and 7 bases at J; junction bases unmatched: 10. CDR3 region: CASSLGSGGALNTQYF. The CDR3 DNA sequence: TGTGCCAGCAGCTTAGGCAGCGGGGGGGCCCTGAATACGCAGTATTTT.

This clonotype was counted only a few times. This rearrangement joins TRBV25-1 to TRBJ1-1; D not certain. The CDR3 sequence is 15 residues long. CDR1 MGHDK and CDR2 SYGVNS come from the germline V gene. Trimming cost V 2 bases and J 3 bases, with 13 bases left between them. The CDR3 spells CASSELVGADTEAFF. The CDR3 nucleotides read TGTGCCAGCAGTGAACTCGTCGGAGCGGACACTGAAGCTTTCTTT.

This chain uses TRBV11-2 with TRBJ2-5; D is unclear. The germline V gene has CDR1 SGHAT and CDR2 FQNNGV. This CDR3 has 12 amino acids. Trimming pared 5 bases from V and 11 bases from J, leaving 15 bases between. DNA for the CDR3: TGTGCCAGCAGCCCCACGGGCAATGTGCAGTACTTC. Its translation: CASSPTGNVQYF.

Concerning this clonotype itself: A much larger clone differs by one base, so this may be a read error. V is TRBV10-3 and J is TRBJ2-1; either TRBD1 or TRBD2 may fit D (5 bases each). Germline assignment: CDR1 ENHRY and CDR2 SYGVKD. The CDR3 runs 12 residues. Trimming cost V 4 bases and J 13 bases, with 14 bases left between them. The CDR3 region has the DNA TGTGCCATCAGTGGTTTCGGGGCCTACCAGTTCTTC. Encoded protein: CAISGFGAYQFF.

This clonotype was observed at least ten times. CDR3 sequence: CASSSQPGYGYTF. The CDR3 DNA reads TGTGCCAGCAGCTCCCAACCAGGCTATGGCTACACCTTC. V and J are TRBV7-3 and TRBJ1-2, with D unresolved. Germline V gives CDR1 SGHTA, CDR2 FQGTGA. Trimming stripped 4 bases from V and 4 bases from J, with 10 bases between. The CDR3 extends over 13 amino acids.

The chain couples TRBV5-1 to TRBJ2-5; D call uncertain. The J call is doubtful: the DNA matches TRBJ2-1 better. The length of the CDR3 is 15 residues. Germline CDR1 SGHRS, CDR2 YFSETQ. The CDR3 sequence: CASSLQGFGQETQFF. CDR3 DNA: TGCGCCAGCAGCTTGCAAGGTTTCGGGCAAGAGACCCAGTTCTTC.

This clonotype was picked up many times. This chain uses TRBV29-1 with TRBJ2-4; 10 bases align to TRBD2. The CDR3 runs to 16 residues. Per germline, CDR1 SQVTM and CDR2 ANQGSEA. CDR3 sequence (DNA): TGCAGGATTCGGGAAGGACCGGGACTAGCGACTGACATTCAGTACTTC. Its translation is CRIREGPGLATDIQYF.

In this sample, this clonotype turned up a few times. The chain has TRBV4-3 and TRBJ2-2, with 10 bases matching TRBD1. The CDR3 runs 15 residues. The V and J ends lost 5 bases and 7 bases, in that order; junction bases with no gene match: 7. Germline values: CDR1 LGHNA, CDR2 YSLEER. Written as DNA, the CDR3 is TGCGCCAGCAGCATAACCGGGACAGGGGTCGGGGAGCTGTTTTTT. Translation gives CASSITGTGVGELFF.

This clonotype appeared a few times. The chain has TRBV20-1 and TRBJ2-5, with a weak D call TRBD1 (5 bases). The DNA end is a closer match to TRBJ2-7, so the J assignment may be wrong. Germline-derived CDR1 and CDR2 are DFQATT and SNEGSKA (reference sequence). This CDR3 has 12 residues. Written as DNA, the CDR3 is TGCAGTGCTAGGGACATGACCTACGAGCAGTACTTC. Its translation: CSARDMTYEQYF.

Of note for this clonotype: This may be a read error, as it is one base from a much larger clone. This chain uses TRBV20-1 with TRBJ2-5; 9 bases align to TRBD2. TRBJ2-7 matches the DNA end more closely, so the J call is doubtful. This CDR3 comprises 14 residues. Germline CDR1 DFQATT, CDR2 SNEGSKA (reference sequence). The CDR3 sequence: CSAREGGGAVEQYF. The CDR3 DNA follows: TGCAGTGCTAGAGAGGGCGGGGGGGCGGTCGAGCAGTACTTC.

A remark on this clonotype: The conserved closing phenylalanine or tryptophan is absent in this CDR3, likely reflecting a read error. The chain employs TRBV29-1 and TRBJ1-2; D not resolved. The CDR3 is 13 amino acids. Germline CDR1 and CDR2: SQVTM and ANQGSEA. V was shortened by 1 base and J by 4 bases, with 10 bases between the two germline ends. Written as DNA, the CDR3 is TGCAGCGTTGAAGCCCAGACGCTCTATGGCTACACCGTC. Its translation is CSVEAQTLYGYTV.

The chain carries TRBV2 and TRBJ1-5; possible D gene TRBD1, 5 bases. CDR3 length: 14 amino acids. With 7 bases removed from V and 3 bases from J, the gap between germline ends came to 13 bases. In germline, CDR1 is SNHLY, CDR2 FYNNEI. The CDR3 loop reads CASTLDMNNQPQHF. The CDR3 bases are TGTGCCAGCACCCTGGACATGAACAATCAGCCCCAGCATTTT.

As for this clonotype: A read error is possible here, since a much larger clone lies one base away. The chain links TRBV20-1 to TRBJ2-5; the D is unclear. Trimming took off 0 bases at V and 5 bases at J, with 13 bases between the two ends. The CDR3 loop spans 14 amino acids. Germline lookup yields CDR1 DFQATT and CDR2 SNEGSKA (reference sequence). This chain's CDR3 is CSARESSLGETQYF. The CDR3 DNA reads TGCAGTGCTAGAGAGAGTAGCCTTGGGGAGACCCAGTACTTC.

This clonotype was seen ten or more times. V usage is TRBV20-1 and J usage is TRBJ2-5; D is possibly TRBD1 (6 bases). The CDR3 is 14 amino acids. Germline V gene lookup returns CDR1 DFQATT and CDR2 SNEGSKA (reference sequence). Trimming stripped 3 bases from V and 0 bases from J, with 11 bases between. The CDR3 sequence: CSARGALNQETQYF. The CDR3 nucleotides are TGCAGTGCTAGGGGGGCCCTGAACCAAGAGACCCAGTACTTC.

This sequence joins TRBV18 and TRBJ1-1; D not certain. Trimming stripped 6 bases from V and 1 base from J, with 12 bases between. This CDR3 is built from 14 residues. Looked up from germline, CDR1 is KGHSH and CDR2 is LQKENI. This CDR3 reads CASSPLKGNTEAFF. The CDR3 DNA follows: TGTGCCAGCTCGCCCCTGAAAGGGAACACTGAAGCTTTCTTT.

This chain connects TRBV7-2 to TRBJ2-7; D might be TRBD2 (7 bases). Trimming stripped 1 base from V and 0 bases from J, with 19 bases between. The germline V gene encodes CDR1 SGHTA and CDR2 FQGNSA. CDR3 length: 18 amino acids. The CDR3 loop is CASSLGGGSGRSSYEQYF. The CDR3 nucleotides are TGTGCCAGCAGCTTAGGAGGGGGTAGCGGGCGGAGCTCCTACGAGCAGTACTTC.

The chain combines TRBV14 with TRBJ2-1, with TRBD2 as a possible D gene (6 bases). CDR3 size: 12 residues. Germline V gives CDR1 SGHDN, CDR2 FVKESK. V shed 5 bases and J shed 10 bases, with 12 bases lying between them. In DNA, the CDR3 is TGTGCCAGCAGCAGGACTAAATACGAGCAGTTCTTC. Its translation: CASSRTKYEQFF.

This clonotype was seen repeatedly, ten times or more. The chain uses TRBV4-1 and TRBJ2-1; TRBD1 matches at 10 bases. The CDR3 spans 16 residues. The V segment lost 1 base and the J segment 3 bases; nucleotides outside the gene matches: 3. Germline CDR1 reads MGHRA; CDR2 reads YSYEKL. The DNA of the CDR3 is TGCGCCAGCAGCCAAGCGACAGGGGGCGGCTACAATGAGCAGTTCTTC. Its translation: CASSQATGGGYNEQFF.

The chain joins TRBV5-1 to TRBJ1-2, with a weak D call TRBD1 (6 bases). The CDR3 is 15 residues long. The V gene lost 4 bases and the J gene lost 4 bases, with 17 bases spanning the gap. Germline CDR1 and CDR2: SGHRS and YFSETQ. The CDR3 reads CASSPGQTSSYGYTF. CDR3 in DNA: TGCGCCAGCAGCCCCGGACAGACTTCTTCCTATGGCTACACCTTC.

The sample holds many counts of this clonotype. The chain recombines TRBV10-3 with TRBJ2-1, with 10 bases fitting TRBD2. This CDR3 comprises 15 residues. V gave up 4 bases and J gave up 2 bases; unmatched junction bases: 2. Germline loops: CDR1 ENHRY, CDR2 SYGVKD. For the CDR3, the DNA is TGTGCCATCAGTGGGCTAGCGGGGGCCTACAATGAGCAGTTCTTC. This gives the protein CAISGLAGAYNEQFF.

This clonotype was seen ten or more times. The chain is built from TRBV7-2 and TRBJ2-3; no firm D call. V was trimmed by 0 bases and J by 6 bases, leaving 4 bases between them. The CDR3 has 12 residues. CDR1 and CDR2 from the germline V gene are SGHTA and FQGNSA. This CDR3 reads CASSLAADTQYF. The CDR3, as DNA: TGTGCCAGCAGCTTAGCAGCCGATACGCAGTATTTT.

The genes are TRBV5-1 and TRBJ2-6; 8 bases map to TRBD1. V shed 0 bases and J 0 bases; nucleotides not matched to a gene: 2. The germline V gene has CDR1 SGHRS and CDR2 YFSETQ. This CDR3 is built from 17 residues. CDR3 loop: CASSLGQGPSGANVLTF. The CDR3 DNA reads TGCGCCAGCAGCTTGGGACAGGGGCCCTCTGGGGCCAACGTCCTGACTTTC.

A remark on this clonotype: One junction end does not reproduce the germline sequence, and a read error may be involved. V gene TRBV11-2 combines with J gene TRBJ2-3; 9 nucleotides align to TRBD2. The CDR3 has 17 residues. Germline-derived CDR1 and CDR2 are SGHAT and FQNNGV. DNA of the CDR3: TGTGCCAGCAGCTTAGTAGGTTCGCGGGGGGGCACAGATACGCGGTATTTT. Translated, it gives CASSLVGSRGGTDTRYF.